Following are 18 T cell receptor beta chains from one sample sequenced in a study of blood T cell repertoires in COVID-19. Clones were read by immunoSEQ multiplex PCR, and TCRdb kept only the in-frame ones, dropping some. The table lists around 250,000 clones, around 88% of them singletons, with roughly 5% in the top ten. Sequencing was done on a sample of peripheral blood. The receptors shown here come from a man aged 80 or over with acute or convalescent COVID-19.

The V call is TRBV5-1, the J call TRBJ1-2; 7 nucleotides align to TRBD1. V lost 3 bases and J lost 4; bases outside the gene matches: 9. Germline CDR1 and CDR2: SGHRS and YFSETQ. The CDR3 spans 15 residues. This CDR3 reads CASSSQAGQFYGYTF. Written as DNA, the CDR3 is TGCGCCAGCAGCTCTCAGGCGGGACAGTTCTATGGCTACACCTTC.

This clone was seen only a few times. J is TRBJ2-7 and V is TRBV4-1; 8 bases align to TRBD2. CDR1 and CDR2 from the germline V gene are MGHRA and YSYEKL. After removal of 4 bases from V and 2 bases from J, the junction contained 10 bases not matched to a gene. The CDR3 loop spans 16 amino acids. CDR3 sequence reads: CASSRILREGAYEQYF. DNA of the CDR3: TGCGCCAGCAGCCGAATCCTCCGGGAGGGGGCCTACGAGCAGTACTTC.

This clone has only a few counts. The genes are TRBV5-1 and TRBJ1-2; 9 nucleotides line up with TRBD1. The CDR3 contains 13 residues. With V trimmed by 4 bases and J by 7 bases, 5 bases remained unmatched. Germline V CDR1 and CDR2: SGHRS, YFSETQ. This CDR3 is CASSTGTGSGYTF. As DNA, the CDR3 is TGCGCCAGCAGCACCGGGACAGGGTCTGGCTACACCTTC.

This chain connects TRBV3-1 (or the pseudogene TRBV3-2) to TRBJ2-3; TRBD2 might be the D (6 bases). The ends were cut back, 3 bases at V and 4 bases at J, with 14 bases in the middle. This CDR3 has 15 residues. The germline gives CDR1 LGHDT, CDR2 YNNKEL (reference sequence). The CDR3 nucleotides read TGTGCCAGCAGCCAGGACCCACCGGGGGCAGATACGCAGTATTTT. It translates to CASSQDPPGADTQYF.

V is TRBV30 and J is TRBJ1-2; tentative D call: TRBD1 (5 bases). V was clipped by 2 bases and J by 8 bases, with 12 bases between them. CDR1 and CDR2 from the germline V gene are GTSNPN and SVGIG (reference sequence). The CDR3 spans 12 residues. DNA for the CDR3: TGTGCCTGGAGTCCTGGGGGGTCCGGCTACACCTTC. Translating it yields CAWSPGGSGYTF.

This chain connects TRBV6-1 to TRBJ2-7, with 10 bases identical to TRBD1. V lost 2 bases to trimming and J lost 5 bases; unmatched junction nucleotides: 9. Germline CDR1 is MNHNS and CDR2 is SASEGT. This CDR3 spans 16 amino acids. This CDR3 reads CASSESPGTGDNEQYF. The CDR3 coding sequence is TGTGCCAGCAGTGAAAGCCCCGGGACAGGGGATAACGAGCAGTACTTC.

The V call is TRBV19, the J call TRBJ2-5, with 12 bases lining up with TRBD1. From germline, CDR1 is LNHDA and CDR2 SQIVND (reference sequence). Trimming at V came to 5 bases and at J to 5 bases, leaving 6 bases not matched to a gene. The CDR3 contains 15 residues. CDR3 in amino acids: CASSETGTGGETQYF. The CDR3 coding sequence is TGTGCCAGTAGTGAAACCGGGACAGGGGGCGAGACCCAGTACTTC.

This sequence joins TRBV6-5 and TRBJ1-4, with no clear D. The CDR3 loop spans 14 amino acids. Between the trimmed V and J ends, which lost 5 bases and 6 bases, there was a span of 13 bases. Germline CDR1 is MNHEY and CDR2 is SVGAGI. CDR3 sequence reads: CASSPQPPYEKLFF. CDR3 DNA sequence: TGTGCCAGCAGTCCACAACCTCCCTATGAAAAACTGTTTTTT.

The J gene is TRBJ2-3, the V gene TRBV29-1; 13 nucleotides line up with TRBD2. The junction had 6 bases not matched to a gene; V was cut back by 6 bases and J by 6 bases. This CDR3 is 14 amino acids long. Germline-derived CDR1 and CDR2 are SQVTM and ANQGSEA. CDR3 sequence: CSVVGLAGADTQYF. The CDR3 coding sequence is TGCAGCGTAGTTGGACTAGCGGGAGCCGATACGCAGTATTTT.

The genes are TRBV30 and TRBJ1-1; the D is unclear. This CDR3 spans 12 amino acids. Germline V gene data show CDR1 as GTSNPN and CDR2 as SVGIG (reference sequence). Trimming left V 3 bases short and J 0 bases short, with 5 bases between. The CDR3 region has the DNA TGTGCCTGGAGAAATATGAACACTGAAGCTTTCTTT. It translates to CAWRNMNTEAFF.

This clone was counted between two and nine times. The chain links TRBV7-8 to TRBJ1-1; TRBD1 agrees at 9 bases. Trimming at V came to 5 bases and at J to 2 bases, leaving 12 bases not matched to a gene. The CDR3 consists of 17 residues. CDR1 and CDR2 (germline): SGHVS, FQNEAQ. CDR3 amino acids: CASSLTGGSWSNTEAFF. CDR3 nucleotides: TGTGCCAGCAGCCTGACAGGGGGTAGTTGGTCTAACACTGAAGCTTTCTTT. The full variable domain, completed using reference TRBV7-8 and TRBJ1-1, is GAGVSQSPRYKVAKRGQDVALRCDPISGHVSLFWYQQALGQGPEFLTYFQNEAQLDKSGLPSDRFFAERPEGSVSTLKIQRTQQEDSAVYLCASSLTGGSWSNTEAFFGQGTRLTVV.

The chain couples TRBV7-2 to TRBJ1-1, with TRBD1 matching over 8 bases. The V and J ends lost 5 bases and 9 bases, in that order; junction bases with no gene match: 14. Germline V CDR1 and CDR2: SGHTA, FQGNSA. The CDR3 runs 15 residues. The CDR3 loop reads CASSPRQGLASQAFF. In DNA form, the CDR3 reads TGTGCCAGCAGCCCACGACAGGGGCTCGCTAGCCAAGCTTTCTTT.

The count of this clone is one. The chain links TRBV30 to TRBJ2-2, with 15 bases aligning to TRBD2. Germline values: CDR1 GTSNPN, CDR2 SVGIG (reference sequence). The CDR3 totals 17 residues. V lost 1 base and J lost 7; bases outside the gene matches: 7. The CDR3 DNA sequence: TGTGCCTGGAGTGGGACTAGCGGGAGGGCCCTCGGCGGGGAGCTGTTTTTT. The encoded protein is CAWSGTSGRALGGELFF.

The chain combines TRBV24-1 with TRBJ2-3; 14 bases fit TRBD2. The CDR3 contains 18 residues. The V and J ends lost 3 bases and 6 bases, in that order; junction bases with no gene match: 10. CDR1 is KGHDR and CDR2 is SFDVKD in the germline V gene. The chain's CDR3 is CATSDKGLAGATGDTQYF. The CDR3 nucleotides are TGTGCCACCAGTGATAAGGGACTAGCGGGAGCCACGGGGGATACGCAGTATTTT.

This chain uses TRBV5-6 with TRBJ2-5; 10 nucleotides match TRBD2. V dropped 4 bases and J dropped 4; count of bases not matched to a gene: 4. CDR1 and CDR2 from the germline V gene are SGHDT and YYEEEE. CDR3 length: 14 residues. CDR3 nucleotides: TGTGCCAGCAGCCTAGCGGGAGTAGGAGAGACCCAGTACTTC. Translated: CASSLAGVGETQYF.

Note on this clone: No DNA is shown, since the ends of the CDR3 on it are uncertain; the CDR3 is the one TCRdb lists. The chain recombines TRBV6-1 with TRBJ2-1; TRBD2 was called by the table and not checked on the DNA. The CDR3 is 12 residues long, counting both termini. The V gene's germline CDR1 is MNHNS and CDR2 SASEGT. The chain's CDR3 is CASSEVGGGAFF.

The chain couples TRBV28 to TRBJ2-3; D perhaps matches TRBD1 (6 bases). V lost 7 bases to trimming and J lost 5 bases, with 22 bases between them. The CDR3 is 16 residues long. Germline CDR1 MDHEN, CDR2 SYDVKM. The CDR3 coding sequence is TGTGCCAGCACTCTCTCCGACAGGATTCTTGGAGATACGCAGTATTTT. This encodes CASTLSDRILGDTQYF.

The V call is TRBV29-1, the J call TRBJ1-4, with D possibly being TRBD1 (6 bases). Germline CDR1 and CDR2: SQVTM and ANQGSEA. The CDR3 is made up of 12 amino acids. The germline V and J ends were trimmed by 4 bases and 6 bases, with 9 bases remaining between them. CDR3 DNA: TGCAGCGTTGTACAGGGAGATGAAAAACTGTTTTTT. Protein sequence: CSVVQGDEKLFF. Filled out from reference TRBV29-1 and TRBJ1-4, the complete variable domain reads SAVISQKPSRDICQRGTSLTIQCQVDSQVTMMFWYRQQPGQSLTLIATANQGSEATYESGFVIDKFPISRPNLTFSTLTVSNMSPEDSSIYLCSVVQGDEKLFFGSGTQLSVL.